Presented here are 26 T cell receptor beta chains from one specimen sequenced in a study of cytomegalovirus exposure and HLA in healthy donors. This PCR relied on a set of 60 Vbeta primers and 13 Jbeta primers. Using immunoSEQ multiplex PCR, the repertoire was profiled, and TCRdb retains in-frame clones only, with some absent. The data contain 100,000 to 150,000 clones, more than 60% of them seen just once; the ten biggest clones take up about 2.1%. Input material: PBMCs. These receptors all come from a woman between 40 and 50 years old in good health and CMV-seropositive.

To note about this clone: Other DNA sequences in the sample encode the same CDR3. The CDR3 bases are TGTGCCAGCAGCCTTGACAGGGGGAACTATGGCTACACCTTC. Amino acids: CASSLDRGNYGYTF. V usage is TRBV2 and J usage is TRBJ1-2; 9 bases fit TRBD1. The germline V gene encodes CDR1 SNHLY and CDR2 FYNNEI. The CDR3 contains 14 residues. With V trimmed by 6 bases and J by 2 bases, 4 bases remained unmatched.

This sequence joins TRBV9 and TRBJ1-1, with D maybe TRBD1 (6 bases). V shed 0 bases and J shed 2 bases, with 14 bases lying between them. Per the germline V gene, CDR1 is SGDLS and CDR2 is YYNGEE. The CDR3 has 16 amino acids. The chain's CDR3 is CASSVGDKMGNTEAFF. The CDR3 DNA reads as TGTGCCAGCAGCGTAGGGGACAAGATGGGAAACACTGAAGCTTTCTTT.

The chain links TRBV2 to TRBJ1-5, with TRBD1 as a possible D gene (5 bases). There are 13 residues in the CDR3. V shed 4 bases and J shed 7 bases, with 11 bases lying between them. Germline V CDR1 and CDR2: SNHLY, FYNNEI. CDR3 sequence (DNA): TGTGCCAGCAGTGGCCAGGGTTGGCAGCCCCAGCATTTT. Protein sequence: CASSGQGWQPQHF.

This rearrangement joins TRBV30 to TRBJ1-3; D is unclear. Trimming pared 2 bases from V and 2 bases from J, leaving 7 bases between. The CDR3 sequence is 13 residues long. CDR1 and CDR2 from the germline V gene are GTSNPN and SVGIG (reference sequence). CDR3 in amino acids: CAWSFSPGNTIYF. The DNA of the CDR3 is TGTGCCTGGAGTTTTAGTCCTGGAAACACCATATATTTT.

The chain carries TRBV6-4 and TRBJ2-1; D is perhaps TRBD2 (5 bases). This CDR3 has 14 residues. Trimming took 6 bases from V and 0 from J, leaving 9 bases between them. The germline V gene encodes CDR1 MRHNA and CDR2 SNTAGT. This chain's CDR3 is CASRGSSSYNEQFF. As DNA, the CDR3 is TGTGCCAGCAGAGGGAGCAGCTCCTACAATGAGCAGTTCTTC.

Only one count was recorded for this clone. This CDR3 is CASSRQAEISYEQYF. DNA of the CDR3: TGTGCCAGCAGTCGACAAGCAGAAATCTCTTACGAGCAGTACTTC. V is TRBV6-1 and J is TRBJ2-5; unclear D gene. Judging by the DNA end, TRBJ2-7 fits better; the J call may be wrong. The germline CDR1 and CDR2 sequences are MNHNS and SASEGT. The CDR3 totals 15 residues.

The V gene is TRBV11-2, the J gene TRBJ2-7; D is possibly TRBD2 (5 bases). The CDR3 consists of 14 residues. Germline CDR1 is SGHAT and CDR2 is FQNNGV. With 0 bases removed from V and 3 bases from J, the gap between germline ends came to 9 bases. This CDR3 reads CASSLDGDIYEQYF. The CDR3 DNA follows: TGTGCCAGCAGCTTAGACGGGGATATCTACGAGCAGTACTTC.

The chain is built from TRBV7-9 and TRBJ2-5; D gene uncertain. The CDR3 is made up of 11 amino acids. From germline, CDR1 is SEHNR and CDR2 FQNEAQ (reference sequence). V dropped 4 bases and J dropped 5 bases, with 5 bases sitting between them. The CDR3 loop is CASSSLETQYF. The CDR3 nucleotides read TGTGCCAGCAGCTCCTTGGAGACCCAGTACTTC. Full variable domain (remainder filled in from reference TRBV7-9 and TRBJ2-5): DTGVSQNPRHKITKRGQNVTFRCDPISEHNRLYWYRQTLGQGPEFLTYFQNEAQLEKSRLLSDRFSAERPKGSFSTLEIQRTEQGDSAMYLCASSSLETQYFGPGTRLLVL.

V usage is TRBV7-9 and J usage is TRBJ2-6, with unresolved D. The V gene's germline CDR1 is SEHNR and CDR2 FQNEAQ (reference sequence). Trimming cost V 3 bases and J 0 bases, with 6 bases left between them. There are 15 residues in the CDR3. DNA for the CDR3: TGTGCCAGCAGCTTCATGGCCTCTGGGGCCAACGTCCTGACTTTC. Amino acid sequence: CASSFMASGANVLTF.

V is TRBV5-6 and J is TRBJ2-7, with TRBD2 matching 9 bases. After removal of 4 bases from V and 6 bases from J, the junction contained 5 bases not matched to a gene. The CDR3 consists of 13 residues. Germline CDR1 and CDR2: SGHDT and YYEEEE. The CDR3 here is CASSPGLAVEQYF. Written as DNA, the CDR3 is TGTGCCAGCAGCCCGGGACTAGCAGTCGAGCAGTACTTC.

The sample holds one count of this clone. The V gene is TRBV11-2, the J gene TRBJ2-5; 11 positions match TRBD2. The V segment lost 5 bases and the J segment 11 bases; nucleotides outside the gene matches: 13. The CDR3 consists of 15 residues. Per the germline V gene, CDR1 is SGHAT and CDR2 is FQNNGV. The CDR3 nucleotides are TGTGCCAGCAGCGTCCCGGGACTAGCGGAGGGGGGACAGTACTTC. It yields the protein CASSVPGLAEGGQYF.

V and J are TRBV2 and TRBJ1-4, with 7 bases that match TRBD1. Per the germline V gene, CDR1 is SNHLY and CDR2 is FYNNEI. The CDR3 is made up of 13 amino acids. Losses at the gene ends were 6 bases for V and 8 bases for J; bases not matched to a gene: 6. In DNA form, the CDR3 reads TGTGCCAGCAGCTACAGGGGTGGCGAAAAACTGTTTTTT. Its translation: CASSYRGGEKLFF.

V and J are TRBV5-4 and TRBJ2-7; 9 bases are shared with TRBD1. Germline V gives CDR1 SGHNT, CDR2 YYREEE (reference sequence). The CDR3 runs 14 residues. Trimming took 6 bases from V and 7 from J; bases not matched to a gene: 11. The CDR3 region has the DNA TGTGCCAGCAAGTCCGGAGGACAGGGGAGGGAGCAGTACTTC. It translates to CASKSGGQGREQYF. The variable domain in full, completed from reference TRBV5-4 and TRBJ2-7, reads ETGVTQSPTHLIKTRGQQVTLRCSSQSGHNTVSWYQQALGQGPQFIFQYYREEENGRGNFPPRFSGLQFPNYSSELNVNALELDDSALYLCASKSGGQGREQYFGPGTRLTVT.

This clone showed up just a few times. The CDR3 DNA follows: TGTGCCAGCAGGGACAGGGAGGACACTGAAGCTTTCTTT. This gives the protein CASRDREDTEAFF. The gene calls are TRBV2 and TRBJ1-1, with 8 bases matching TRBD1. Trimming took 6 bases from V and 3 from J; bases not matched to a gene: 3. The V gene's germline CDR1 is SNHLY and CDR2 FYNNEI. The CDR3 totals 13 residues.

The chain carries TRBV7-2 and TRBJ1-2; D not certain. Trimming pared 1 base from V and 8 bases from J, leaving 14 bases between. The germline V gene has CDR1 SGHTA and CDR2 FQGNSA. CDR3 length: 14 amino acids. This CDR3 is CASSLEARGPGYTF. The CDR3 nucleotides are TGTGCCAGCAGCTTAGAAGCACGGGGTCCCGGCTACACCTTC.

The chain joins TRBV5-4 to TRBJ2-7, with D possibly matching TRBD2 (5 bases). V gave up 4 bases and J gave up 0 bases, with 14 bases separating them. Germline lookup yields CDR1 SGHNT and CDR2 YYREEE (reference sequence). The CDR3 totals 15 residues. The CDR3 protein is CASSRPTGSSYEQYF. In DNA, the CDR3 is TGTGCCAGCAGCCGTCCTACGGGGAGCTCCTACGAGCAGTACTTC.

The rearrangement joins TRBV2 to TRBJ1-5; TRBD1 aligns across 10 bases. V lost 5 bases, J lost 6 bases, and 10 bases stayed unmatched. The CDR3 loop spans 16 amino acids. CDR1 is SNHLY and CDR2 is FYNNEI in the germline V gene. The DNA for the CDR3 is TGTGCCAGCAGTATAACCGGGACAGGGGTTGGTCAGCCCCAGCATTTT. Its protein product is CASSITGTGVGQPQHF.

The chain uses TRBV5-6 and TRBJ2-1; tentatively, D is TRBD1 (5 bases). The CDR3 is 15 amino acids. The V gene's germline CDR1 is SGHDT and CDR2 YYEEEE. Trimming left V 4 bases short and J 3 bases short, with 14 bases between. The CDR3 coding sequence is TGTGCCAGCAGCCGACAGTCACTACTCTACAATGAGCAGTTCTTC. It codes for CASSRQSLLYNEQFF.

The J gene is TRBJ2-5, the V gene TRBV5-1, with TRBD1 identical over 7 bases. Looked up from germline, CDR1 is SGHRS and CDR2 is YFSETQ. The trim removed 0 bases at V and 2 bases at J, leaving 13 bases unmatched. The CDR3 has 18 amino acids. CDR3 nucleotides: TGCGCCAGCAGCTTGGATCCAGCGAGGGGGCTGAGTCAAGAGACCCAGTACTTC. The encoded protein is CASSLDPARGLSQETQYF.

This clone has only a few counts. The chain uses TRBV7-2 and TRBJ1-2, with 10 bases identical to TRBD1. Germline values: CDR1 SGHTA, CDR2 FQGNSA. Trimming took 5 bases from V and 6 from J; bases not matched to a gene: 6. This CDR3 is 14 amino acids long. DNA of the CDR3: TGTGCCAGCAGCCAGACAGGGGGCCGAGATGGCTACACCTTC. Amino acid sequence: CASSQTGGRDGYTF.

This chain links TRBV25-1 with TRBJ1-5; tentatively, D is TRBD1 (5 bases). Germline V gene data show CDR1 as MGHDK and CDR2 as SYGVNS. This CDR3 comprises 17 residues. The ends were cut back, 4 bases at V and 3 bases at J, with 19 bases in the middle. This CDR3 reads CASSGIGREGVNQPQHF. CDR3 bases: TGTGCCAGCAGTGGAATAGGCAGGGAAGGTGTCAATCAGCCCCAGCATTTT.

Concerning this clone itself: Germline is not matched at one junction end, which may reflect a read error. The chain recombines TRBV7-6 with TRBJ1-1; TRBD1 matches at 7 bases. The germline CDR1 and CDR2 sequences are SGHVS and FNYEAQ. The CDR3 contains 14 residues. The CDR3 DNA sequence: TGTGCCAGCAGCTCCTGGGGACAGAACACTAAAGCTTTCTTT. Translated: CASSSWGQNTKAFF.

This chain connects TRBV5-6 to TRBJ1-2; tentatively, D is TRBD1 (5 bases). V dropped 2 bases and J dropped 3 bases, with 8 bases sitting between them. Germline V gene lookup returns CDR1 SGHDT and CDR2 YYEEEE. The CDR3 contains 13 residues. The CDR3 reads CASSLGHYYGYTF. The DNA of the CDR3 is TGTGCCAGCAGCTTAGGACATTACTATGGCTACACCTTC.

This clone was observed a few times. Given a much more abundant clone one base away, this may be a read error. The same CDR3 can be traced to other DNA sequences in this sample. The V gene is TRBV5-1, the J gene TRBJ1-1; TRBD1 is a possible D gene (5 bases). The CDR3 contains 12 residues. Germline loops: CDR1 SGHRS, CDR2 YFSETQ. CDR3 sequence: CASSLRGTEAFF. As DNA, the CDR3 is TGTGCCAGCAGCTTGAGGGGCACTGAAGCTTTCTTT.

The chain has TRBV4-3 and TRBJ2-5; possible D gene TRBD1, 6 bases. The V end was cut by 1 base, the J end by 1 base, with 10 bases between. This CDR3 has 15 residues. CDR1 LGHNA and CDR2 YSLEER come from the germline V gene. In DNA, the CDR3 is TGCGCCAGCAGCCAAGCAGGGGTTACCCAAGAGACCCAGTACTTC. Residues: CASSQAGVTQETQYF.

This chain joins TRBV7-2 and TRBJ1-2; possibly TRBD1 for D (5 bases). The CDR3 has 17 amino acids. V gave up 4 bases and J gave up 0 bases, with 18 bases separating them. Germline V gene sequence: CDR1 SGHTA, CDR2 FQGNSA. The CDR3 protein is CASSSQSAGGSNYGYTF. Here the CDR3 DNA reads TGTGCCAGCAGCTCACAAAGTGCGGGGGGATCTAACTATGGCTACACCTTC.